This TCR beta chain was sequenced during a study of T-cell memory formation after mild COVID-19. This clonotype was detected only a few times. TCRdb independently ran MiXCR on the 5' RACE reads; one entry per CDR3 protein. The table lists approximately 300,000 distinct CDR3 sequences, 19% of them singletons, with more than 20% in the top ten. This CDR3 comprises 18 residues. Germline V gene lookup returns CDR1 DFQATT and CDR2 SNEGSKA (reference sequence). Between the trimmed V and J ends, which lost 7 bases and 0 bases, there was a span of 28 bases. Sequenced sample: PBMCs or a T cell subset sorted from them (not recorded which). This chain links TRBV20-1 with TRBJ2-7; the D call may be TRBD1 or TRBD2 (5 bases each). The source of this sequence is a young man who had mild COVID-19 (a few samples of this study predate the infection). Cell type and time point are not known. The CDR3 loop reads CSVRGISARGSSSYEQYF. In nucleotides, the CDR3 is TGCAGTGTTCGGGGCATCTCGGCCCGGGGTTCGAGCTCCTACGAGCAGTACTTC.